Listed below are T cell receptor beta chains from one sample, sequenced in a study of T cells in localized non-small cell lung cancer. Sequencing used immunoSEQ multiplex PCR; TCRdb keeps in-frame clones, though not all of them. This table has tens of thousands of clones, 80% to 90% appearing once. The specimen comprised PBMCs, sampled before any cancer treatment. The receptors shown here come from a man aged 40-75 years with stage II squamous cell lung carcinoma. The CDR3 runs from the conserved cysteine through the conserved F or W. The D gene is left open where the match is weak.

V	D	J	CDR3	DNA
TRBV7-2	.	TRBJ2-7	CASSWGRRWDSYEQYF	TGTGCCAGCAGCTGGGGGAGGCGATGGGACTCCTACGAGCAGTACTTC
TRBV7-2	TRBD1	TRBJ2-1	CASSQRVGDSLYNEQFF	TGTGCCAGCAGCCAGAGGGTTGGGGACAGCCTATACAATGAGCAGTTCTTC
TRBV5-1	.	TRBJ2-7	CASSSGRFGYEQYF	TGCGCCAGCTCTTCAGGGCGGTTTGGCTACGAGCAGTACTTC
TRBV4-1	.	TRBJ2-5	CASSQKRGTGETQYF	TGCGCCAGCAGCCAAAAACGGGGGACGGGTGAGACCCAGTACTTC
TRBV19	TRBD1	TRBJ2-3	CASSTPGQGPTDTQYF	TGTGCCAGTAGTACCCCGGGACAGGGGCCTACAGATACGCAGTATTTT
TRBV25-1	TRBD1	TRBJ1-5	CANASKDRSNQPQHF	TGTGCCAACGCCTCAAAGGACAGGAGCAATCAGCCCCAGCATTTT
TRBV28	.	TRBJ2-7	CASSLIKGYEQYF	TGTGCCAGCAGTTTAATCAAGGGTTACGAGCAGTACTTC
TRBV21-1	.	TRBJ2-7	CAPRDSDYEQYF	TGTGCCCCCCGGGACAGTGACTACGAGCAGTACTTC
TRBV27	.	TRBJ2-7	CASSSGPYEQYF	TGTGCCAGCAGTTCCGGACCGTACGAGCAGTACTTC
TRBV21-1	.	TRBJ1-5	CASSINRGANTLRGPQHF	TGTGCCAGCAGCATTAACAGGGGGGCAAACACCTTAAGGGGGCCCCAGCATTTT
TRBV9	TRBD1	TRBJ1-2	CASSLGQGKTYGYTF	TGTGCCAGCAGCTTAGGACAGGGGAAGACTTATGGCTACACCTTC